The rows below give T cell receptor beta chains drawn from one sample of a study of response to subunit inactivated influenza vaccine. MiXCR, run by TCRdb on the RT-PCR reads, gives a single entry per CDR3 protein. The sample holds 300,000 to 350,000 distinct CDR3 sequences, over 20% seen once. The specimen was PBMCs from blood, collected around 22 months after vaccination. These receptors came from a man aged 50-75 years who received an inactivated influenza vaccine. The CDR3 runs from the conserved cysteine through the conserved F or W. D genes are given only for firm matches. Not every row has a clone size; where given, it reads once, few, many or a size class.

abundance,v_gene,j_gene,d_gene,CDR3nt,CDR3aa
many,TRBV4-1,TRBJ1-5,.,TGCGCCAGCAGCCAAGACTTCTTAAGGGTGGTCGGCTCCGGTCAGCCCCAGCATTTT,CASSQDFLRVVGSGQPQHF
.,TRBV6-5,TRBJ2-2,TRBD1,TGTGCCAGCAGTTACTCAAGGGACAGCCCGCCCTTACAGACCGGGGAGCTGTTTTTT,CASSYSRDSPPLQTGELFF
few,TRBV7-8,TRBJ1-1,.,TGTGCCAGCAGCTTAGTCGGCACAACGGGTGGGAGCACTGAAGCTTTCTTT,CASSLVGTTGGSTEAFF
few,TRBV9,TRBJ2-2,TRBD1,TGTGCCAGCAGCGTTACAGGGGCCTCCACCGGGGAGCTGTTTTTT,CASSVTGASTGELFF
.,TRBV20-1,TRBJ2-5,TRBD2,TGCAGTGCTAGAATGGTAGCGGGAAGGGGAGAGACCCAGTACTTC,CSARMVAGRGETQYF
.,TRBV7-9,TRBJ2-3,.,TGTGCCAGCAGCTTTAGTGGCGCACTTCCCAGCACAGATACGCAGTATTTT,CASSFSGALPSTDTQYF
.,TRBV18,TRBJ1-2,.,TGTGCCAGCTCACCGGTCCGTAGGGATCACGGCTACACCTTC,CASSPVRRDHGYTF
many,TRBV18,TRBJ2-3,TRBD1,TGTGCCAGCTCACCCACACCGGGACAGGGGGCCGGCACAGATACGCAGTATTTT,CASSPTPGQGAGTDTQYF
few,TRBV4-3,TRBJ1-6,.,TGCGCCAGCAGCCAAGAATTTGGTGATTCACCCCTCCACTTT,CASSQEFGDSPLHF
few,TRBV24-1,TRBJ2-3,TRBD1,TGTGCCACCAGTGATCCTGGGGACAGATCTAGCACAGATACGCAGTATTTT,CATSDPGDRSSTDTQYF
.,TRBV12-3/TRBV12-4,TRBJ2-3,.,TGTGCCAGCAGATCACGGGAAGCTAGCACAGATACGCAGTATTTT,CASRSREASTDTQYF
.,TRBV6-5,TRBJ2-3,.,TGTGCCAGCAGTTACTCGAAAGGGACAGATACGCAGTATTTT,CASSYSKGTDTQYF
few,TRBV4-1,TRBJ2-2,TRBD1,TGCGCCAGCAGCCAAGGCCCCCTGGGACAGGGGAGTACCGGGGAGCTGTTTTTT,CASSQGPLGQGSTGELFF
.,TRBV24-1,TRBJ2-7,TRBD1,TGTGCCACCAGCCCGGGACAGGGATTATCCTACGAGCAGTACTTC,CATSPGQGLSYEQYF